The 16 T cell receptor beta chains in this list originate from one sample, sequenced in a study of T cell changes during pregnancy in multiple sclerosis. Produced via immunoSEQ multiplex PCR; TCRdb's table is partial and in-frame only. The sample contains approximately 100,000 clones, roughly 90% of which appear only once. The sample here was peripheral blood, taken after pregnancy. These receptors came from a female donor with multiple sclerosis, enrolled in a pregnancy study.

The chain links TRBV9 to TRBJ2-3; 7 bases fit TRBD2. Trimming removed 4 bases from V and 2 bases from J; junction bases left unmatched: 4. This CDR3 spans 14 amino acids. Germline CDR1 reads SGDLS; CDR2 reads YYNGEE. The CDR3 sequence is CASSKRGNTDTQYF. Here the CDR3 DNA reads TGTGCCAGCAGCAAGCGGGGTAACACAGATACGCAGTATTTT.

V usage is TRBV6-1 and J usage is TRBJ1-1; 10 nucleotides line up with TRBD1. The CDR3 sequence is 14 residues long. CDR1 and CDR2 from the germline V gene are MNHNS and SASEGT. J was trimmed by 7 bases and V by 8 bases; bases with no gene match: 10. CDR3 nucleotides: TGTGCCAGCGCCAGGGACAGGGGACGCATTGAAGCTTTCTTT. Translation gives CASARDRGRIEAFF.

This rearrangement joins TRBV4-1 to TRBJ1-6; TRBD1 matches at 7 bases. The ends lost 6 bases at V and 7 bases at J; junction bases unmatched: 6. The germline V gene has CDR1 MGHRA and CDR2 YSYEKL. The CDR3 extends over 14 amino acids. Here the CDR3 DNA reads TGCGCCAGCAGTCGAACAGGGGACAATTCACCCCTCCACTTT. Translating gives CASSRTGDNSPLHF.

This chain connects TRBV19 to TRBJ2-7, with TRBD2 matching 8 bases. The V gene's germline CDR1 is LNHDA and CDR2 SQIVND (reference sequence). The CDR3 spans 16 residues. The junction had 9 bases not matched to a gene; V was cut back by 5 bases and J by 0 bases. CDR3: CASSSPGGKSSYEQYF. CDR3 nucleotides: TGTGCCAGTAGTTCTCCGGGGGGGAAGAGCTCCTACGAGCAGTACTTC.

V usage is TRBV15 and J usage is TRBJ1-5, with no clear D. V lost 0 bases and J lost 0, with 6 bases in between. Germline-derived CDR1 and CDR2 are LNHNV and YYDKDF (reference sequence). The CDR3 is 15 residues long. DNA of the CDR3: TGTGCCACCAGCAGAGACCACATTAGCAATCAGCCCCAGCATTTT. This codes for CATSRDHISNQPQHF.

The V gene is TRBV13, the J gene TRBJ2-2, with D hard to call. The ends were cut back, 0 bases at V and 1 base at J, with 12 bases in the middle. The CDR3 length is 17 residues. Germline V gives CDR1 PRHDT, CDR2 FYEKMQ (reference sequence). CDR3 protein: CASSLGMMFGNTGELFF. In DNA form, the CDR3 reads TGTGCCAGCAGCTTAGGGATGATGTTCGGGAACACCGGGGAGCTGTTTTTT.

On this clone: One junction end disagrees with the germline gene, perhaps due to a read error. The genes are TRBV7-2 and TRBJ2-7; TRBD1 aligns across 9 bases. In germline, CDR1 is SGHTA, CDR2 FQGNSA. There are 15 residues in the CDR3. DNA for the CDR3: TGTGCCAGCAACTTAGTCGCCCGGGACAGGGCCGAGCAGTACTTC. Translation gives CASNLVARDRAEQYF.

This clone was observed a single time. This chain connects TRBV6-1 to TRBJ2-7; 10 bases fit TRBD1. The V gene end was trimmed by 8 bases and the J gene end by 3 bases; junction bases not matched to a gene: 1. Germline-derived CDR1 and CDR2 are MNHNS and SASEGT. This CDR3 contains 12 residues. The CDR3 region is CASGQGVYEQYF. CDR3 nucleotide sequence: TGTGCCAGCGGACAGGGGGTCTACGAGCAGTACTTC.

The J gene is TRBJ2-7, the V gene TRBV29-1; TRBD2 is a possible D gene (5 bases). The CDR3 runs to 13 residues. V was shortened by 7 bases and J by 7 bases, with 20 bases between the two germline ends. The germline gives CDR1 SQVTM, CDR2 ANQGSEA. CDR3 in amino acids: CSAVLEAAYEQYF. For the CDR3, the DNA is TGCAGCGCAGTACTAGAAGCGGCTTATGAGCAGTACTTC.

This chain uses TRBV7-9 with TRBJ2-1; 7 bases agree with TRBD1. Germline CDR1 reads SEHNR; CDR2 reads FQNEAQ (reference sequence). The CDR3 contains 16 residues. J lost 7 bases, V lost 2 bases, and 11 bases had no gene match. The CDR3 reads CASSLTRDRVRNEQFF. In DNA, the CDR3 is TGTGCCAGCAGCTTAACCCGTGACAGGGTCCGGAATGAGCAGTTCTTC.

The CDR3 loop is CASPGAYEQYF. In DNA, the CDR3 is TGTGCCAGCCCCGGGGCCTACGAGCAGTACTTC. The chain recombines TRBV6-1 with TRBJ2-7; a weak D match, TRBD2 (5 bases). Germline CDR1 reads MNHNS; CDR2 reads SASEGT. V was cut by 8 bases and J by 2 bases, with 7 bases left in between. The CDR3 length is 11 residues.

The V gene is TRBV21-1, the J gene TRBJ1-2. TRBV21-1 is annotated as a pseudogene. CDR3 length: 15 amino acids. CDR3 residues: CASSKSGGTRAGYTF. The CDR3 DNA is TGTGCCAGCAGCAAAAGTGGCGGGACGAGAGCCGGCTACACCTTC.

About this clone itself: Other DNA sequences in this sample translate to the same CDR3. This chain uses TRBV5-1 with TRBJ1-2, with D unresolved. CDR1 and CDR2 (germline): SGHRS, YFSETQ. V was shortened by 0 bases and J by 3 bases, with 6 bases between the two germline ends. The CDR3 runs 13 residues. The CDR3 DNA is TGCGCCAGCAGCTTGGGGCAGGACTATGGCTACACCTTC. Translation: CASSLGQDYGYTF.

CDR3 amino acids: CASSTTAYNEQFF. As DNA, the CDR3 is TGTGCCAGCAGCACCACAGCCTACAATGAGCAGTTCTTC. The rearrangement links TRBV9 to TRBJ2-1; D unclear. The germline CDR1 and CDR2 sequences are SGDLS and YYNGEE. The V and J ends lost 4 bases and 2 bases respectively, with 7 bases between them. CDR3 size: 13 residues.

The genes are TRBV30 and TRBJ2-7, with 7 bases matching TRBD2. After removal of 3 bases from V and 5 bases from J, the junction contained 13 bases not matched to a gene. The germline CDR1 and CDR2 sequences are GTSNPN and SVGIG (reference sequence). This CDR3 has 15 amino acids. CDR3 region: CAWRHQGTTRDEQYF. As DNA, the CDR3 is TGTGCCTGGAGACATCAAGGGACTACTCGGGACGAGCAGTACTTC.

The rearrangement uses TRBV7-6 and TRBJ1-2; TRBD1 aligns across 7 bases. CDR1 is SGHVS and CDR2 is FNYEAQ in the germline V gene. Unmatched junction bases numbered 11, after V lost 1 base and J lost 6 bases. The CDR3 is 16 amino acids. For the CDR3, the DNA is TGTGCCAGCAGCTTAGTCGACGGACAGGCTTTGAATGGCTACACCTTC. As protein: CASSLVDGQALNGYTF. The full variable domain, its missing parts supplied by reference TRBV7-6 and TRBJ1-2, is GAGVSQSPRYKVTKRGQDVALRCDPISGHVSLYWYRQALGQGPEFLTYFNYEAQQDKSGLPNDRFSAERPEGSISTLTIQRTEQRDSAMYRCASSLVDGQALNGYTFGSGTRLTVV.